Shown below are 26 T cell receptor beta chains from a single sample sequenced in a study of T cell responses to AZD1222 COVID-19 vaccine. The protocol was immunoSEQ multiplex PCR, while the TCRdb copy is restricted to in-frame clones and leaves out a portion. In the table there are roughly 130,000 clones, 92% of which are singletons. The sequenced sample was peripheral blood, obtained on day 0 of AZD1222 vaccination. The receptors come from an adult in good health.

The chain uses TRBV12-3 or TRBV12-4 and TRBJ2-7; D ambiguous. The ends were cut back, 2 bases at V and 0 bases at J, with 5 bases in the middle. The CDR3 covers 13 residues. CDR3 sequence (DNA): TGTGCCAGCAGTTTACTTAGCTCCTACGAGCAGTACTTC. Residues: CASSLLSSYEQYF.

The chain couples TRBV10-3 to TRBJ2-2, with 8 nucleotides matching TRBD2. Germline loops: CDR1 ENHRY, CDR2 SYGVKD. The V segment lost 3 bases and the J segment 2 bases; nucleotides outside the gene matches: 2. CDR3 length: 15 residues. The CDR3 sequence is CAISDSGTNTGELFF. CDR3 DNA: TGTGCCATCAGTGATAGCGGGACTAACACCGGGGAGCTGTTTTTT.

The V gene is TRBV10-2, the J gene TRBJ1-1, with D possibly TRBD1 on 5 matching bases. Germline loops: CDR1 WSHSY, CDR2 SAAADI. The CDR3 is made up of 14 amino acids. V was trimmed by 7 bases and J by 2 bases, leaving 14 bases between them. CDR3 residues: CASKGTGENTEAFF. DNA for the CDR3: TGCGCCAGCAAGGGGACGGGGGAAAACACTGAAGCTTTCTTT.

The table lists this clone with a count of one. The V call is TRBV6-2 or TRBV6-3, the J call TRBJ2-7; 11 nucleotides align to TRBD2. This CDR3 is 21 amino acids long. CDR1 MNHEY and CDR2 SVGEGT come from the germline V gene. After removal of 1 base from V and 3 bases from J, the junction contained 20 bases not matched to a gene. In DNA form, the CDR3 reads TGTGCCAGCAGTTACTTAGGGACAGGACTCCGACTAGCGGGAAAGAGCTACGAGCAGTACTTC. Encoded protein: CASSYLGTGLRLAGKSYEQYF.

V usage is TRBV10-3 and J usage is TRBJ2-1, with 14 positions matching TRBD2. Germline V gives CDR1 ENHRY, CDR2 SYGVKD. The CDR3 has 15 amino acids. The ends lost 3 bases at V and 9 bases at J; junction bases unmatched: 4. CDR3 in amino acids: CAISDQGLAGGEQFF. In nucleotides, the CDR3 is TGTGCCATCAGTGATCAAGGACTAGCGGGAGGTGAGCAGTTCTTC.

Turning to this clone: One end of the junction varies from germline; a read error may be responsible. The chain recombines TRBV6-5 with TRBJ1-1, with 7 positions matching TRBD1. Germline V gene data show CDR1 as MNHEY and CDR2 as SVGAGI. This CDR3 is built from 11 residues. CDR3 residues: CASSYGQATNF. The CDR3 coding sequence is TGTGCCAGCAGTTACGGACAGGCTACCAACTTT.

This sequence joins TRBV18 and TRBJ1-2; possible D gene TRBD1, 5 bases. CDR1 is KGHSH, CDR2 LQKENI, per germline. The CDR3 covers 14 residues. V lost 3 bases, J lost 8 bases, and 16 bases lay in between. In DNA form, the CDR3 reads TGTGCCAGCTCACCCCCCCGGGGGGTAGACGGCTACACCTTC. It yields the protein CASSPPRGVDGYTF.

This chain's CDR3 is CASSLGTSGSGGELFF. In DNA, the CDR3 is TGCGCCAGCAGCTTAGGGACTAGCGGGAGCGGCGGGGAGCTGTTTTTT. The rearrangement links TRBV5-1 to TRBJ2-2, with 14 nucleotides matching TRBD2. The CDR3 consists of 16 residues. The V gene's germline CDR1 is SGHRS and CDR2 YFSETQ. J lost 7 bases, V lost 2 bases, and 4 bases had no gene match.

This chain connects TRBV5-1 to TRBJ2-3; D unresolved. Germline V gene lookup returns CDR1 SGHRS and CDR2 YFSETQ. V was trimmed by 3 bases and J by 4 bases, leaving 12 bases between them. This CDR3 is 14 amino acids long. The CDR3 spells CASSSGPRPDTQYF. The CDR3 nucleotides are TGCGCCAGCAGCTCCGGGCCTCGCCCAGATACGCAGTATTTT. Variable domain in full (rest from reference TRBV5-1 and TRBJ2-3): KAGVTQTPRYLIKTRGQQVTLSCSPISGHRSVSWYQQTPGQGLQFLFEYFSETQRNKGNFPGRFSGRQFSNSRSEMNVSTLELGDSALYLCASSSGPRPDTQYFGPGTRLTVL.

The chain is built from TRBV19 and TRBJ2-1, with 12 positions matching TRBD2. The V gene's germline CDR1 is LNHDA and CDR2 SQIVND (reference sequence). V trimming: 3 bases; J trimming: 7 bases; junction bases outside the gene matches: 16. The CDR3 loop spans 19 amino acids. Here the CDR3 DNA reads TGTGCCAGTAGTATTATGTTATGGACTAGCGGGGAAGGTGCGAATGAGCAGTTCTTC. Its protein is CASSIMLWTSGEGANEQFF. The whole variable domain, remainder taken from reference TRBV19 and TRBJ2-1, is DGGITQSPKYLFRKEGQNVTLSCEQNLNHDAMYWYRQDPGQGLRLIYYSQIVNDFQKGDIAEGYSVSREKKESFPLTVTSAQKNPTAFYLCASSIMLWTSGEGANEQFFGPGTRLTVL.

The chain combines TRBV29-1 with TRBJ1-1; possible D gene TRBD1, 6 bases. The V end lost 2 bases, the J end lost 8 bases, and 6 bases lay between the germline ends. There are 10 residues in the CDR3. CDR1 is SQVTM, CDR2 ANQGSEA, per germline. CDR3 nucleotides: TGCAGCGTTGAAAGGGGGGAAGCTTTCTTT. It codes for CSVERGEAFF.

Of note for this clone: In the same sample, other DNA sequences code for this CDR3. The CDR3 DNA reads as TGTGCCAGCAGCTTGGCAAATGAGCAGTTCTTC. It is translated as CASSLANEQFF. This chain uses TRBV11-2 with TRBJ2-1; D call uncertain. CDR1 and CDR2 from the germline V gene are SGHAT and FQNNGV. V lost 3 bases and J lost 7, with 4 bases in between. The CDR3 is 11 residues long.

The CDR3 bases are TGTGCCAGCAGCGCAAATCCAGGGGGGGATACGCAGTATTTT. Translated: CASSANPGGDTQYF. The J gene is TRBJ2-3, the V gene TRBV9, with a weak D call TRBD1 (7 bases). Germline values: CDR1 SGDLS, CDR2 YYNGEE. The CDR3 has 14 amino acids. Trimming stripped 3 bases from V and 6 bases from J, with 14 bases between.

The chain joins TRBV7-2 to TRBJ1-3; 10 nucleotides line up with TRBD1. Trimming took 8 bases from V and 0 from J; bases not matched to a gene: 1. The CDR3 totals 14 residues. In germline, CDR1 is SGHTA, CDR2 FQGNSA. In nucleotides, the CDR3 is TGTGCCAGCGGGGACAGGGGCTCTGGAAACACCATATATTTT. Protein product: CASGDRGSGNTIYF.

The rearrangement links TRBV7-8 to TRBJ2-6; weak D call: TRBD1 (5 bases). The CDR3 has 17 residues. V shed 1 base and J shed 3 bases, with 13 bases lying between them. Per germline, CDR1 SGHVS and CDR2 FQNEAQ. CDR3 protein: CASSLVAGSYGANVLTF. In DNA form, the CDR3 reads TGTGCCAGCAGCTTAGTGGCAGGGTCCTATGGGGCCAACGTCCTGACTTTC.

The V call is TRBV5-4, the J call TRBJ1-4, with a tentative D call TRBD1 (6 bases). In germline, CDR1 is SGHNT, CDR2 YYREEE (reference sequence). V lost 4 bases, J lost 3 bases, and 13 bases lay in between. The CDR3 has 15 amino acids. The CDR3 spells CASSRQGGPNEKLFF. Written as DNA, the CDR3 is TGTGCCAGCAGCAGACAAGGGGGTCCTAATGAAAAACTGTTTTTT.

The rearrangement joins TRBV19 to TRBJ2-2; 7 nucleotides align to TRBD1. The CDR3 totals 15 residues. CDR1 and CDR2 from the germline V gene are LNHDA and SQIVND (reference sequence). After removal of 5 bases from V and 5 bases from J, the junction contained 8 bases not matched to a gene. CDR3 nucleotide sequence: TGTGCCAGTAGTTATGACAGGGTTGAGACCGGGGAGCTGTTTTTT. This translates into CASSYDRVETGELFF.

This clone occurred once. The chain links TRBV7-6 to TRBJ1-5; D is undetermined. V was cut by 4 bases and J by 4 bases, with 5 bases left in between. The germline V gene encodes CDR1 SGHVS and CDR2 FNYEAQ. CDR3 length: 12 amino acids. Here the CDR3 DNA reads TGTGCCAGCAGCTCCCCAAATCAGCCCCAGCATTTT. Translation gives CASSSPNQPQHF.

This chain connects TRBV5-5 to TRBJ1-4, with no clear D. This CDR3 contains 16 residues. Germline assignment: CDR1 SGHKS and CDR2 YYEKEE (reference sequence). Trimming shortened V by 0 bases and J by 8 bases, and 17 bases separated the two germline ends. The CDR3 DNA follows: TGTGCCAGCAGCTTGGATGTGACGGTTAGAGGCGAAAAACTGTTTTTT. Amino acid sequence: CASSLDVTVRGEKLFF.

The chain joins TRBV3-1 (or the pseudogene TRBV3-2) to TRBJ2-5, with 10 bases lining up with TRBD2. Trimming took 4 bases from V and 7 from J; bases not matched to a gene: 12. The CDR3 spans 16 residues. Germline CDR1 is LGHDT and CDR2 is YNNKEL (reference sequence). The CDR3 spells CASSPTGLADSRTQYF. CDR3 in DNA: TGTGCCAGCAGCCCCACCGGACTAGCGGATTCAAGGACCCAGTACTTC.

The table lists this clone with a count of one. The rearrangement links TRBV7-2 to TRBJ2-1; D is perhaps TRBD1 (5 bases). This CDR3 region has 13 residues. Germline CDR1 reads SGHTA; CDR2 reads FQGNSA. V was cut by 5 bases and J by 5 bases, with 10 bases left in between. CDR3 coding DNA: TGTGCCAGCAGCCCGGACACCAACAATGAGCAGTTCTTC. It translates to CASSPDTNNEQFF.

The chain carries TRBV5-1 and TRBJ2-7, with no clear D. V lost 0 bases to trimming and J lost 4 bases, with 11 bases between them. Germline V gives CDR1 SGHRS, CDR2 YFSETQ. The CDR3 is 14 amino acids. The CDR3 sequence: CASSLVRVSYEQYF. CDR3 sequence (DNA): TGCGCCAGCAGCTTGGTTAGGGTATCTTACGAGCAGTACTTC.

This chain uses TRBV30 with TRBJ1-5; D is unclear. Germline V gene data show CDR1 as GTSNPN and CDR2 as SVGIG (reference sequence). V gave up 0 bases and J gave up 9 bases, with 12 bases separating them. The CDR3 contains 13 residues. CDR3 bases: TGTGCCTGGAGTGTAACAGCACGCAGGCCCCAGCATTTT. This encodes CAWSVTARRPQHF.

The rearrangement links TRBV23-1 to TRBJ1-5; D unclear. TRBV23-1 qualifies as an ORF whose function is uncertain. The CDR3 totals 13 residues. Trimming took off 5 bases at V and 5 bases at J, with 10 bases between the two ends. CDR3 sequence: CASSCRRHQPQHF. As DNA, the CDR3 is TGCGCCAGCAGTTGTCGGAGGCATCAGCCCCAGCATTTT.

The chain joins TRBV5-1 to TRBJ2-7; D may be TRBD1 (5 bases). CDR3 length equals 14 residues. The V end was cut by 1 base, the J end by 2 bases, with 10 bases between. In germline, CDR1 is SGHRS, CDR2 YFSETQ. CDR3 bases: TGCGCCAGCAGCTTGCTGCAGGGTCCCTACGAGCAGTACTTC. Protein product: CASSLLQGPYEQYF.

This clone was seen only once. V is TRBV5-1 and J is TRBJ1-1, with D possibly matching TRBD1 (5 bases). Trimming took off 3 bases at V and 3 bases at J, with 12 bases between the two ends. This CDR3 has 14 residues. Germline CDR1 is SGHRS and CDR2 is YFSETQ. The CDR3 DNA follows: TGCGCCAGCAGCTGGAATGGGGGTGACACTGAAGCTTTCTTT. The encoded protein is CASSWNGGDTEAFF.